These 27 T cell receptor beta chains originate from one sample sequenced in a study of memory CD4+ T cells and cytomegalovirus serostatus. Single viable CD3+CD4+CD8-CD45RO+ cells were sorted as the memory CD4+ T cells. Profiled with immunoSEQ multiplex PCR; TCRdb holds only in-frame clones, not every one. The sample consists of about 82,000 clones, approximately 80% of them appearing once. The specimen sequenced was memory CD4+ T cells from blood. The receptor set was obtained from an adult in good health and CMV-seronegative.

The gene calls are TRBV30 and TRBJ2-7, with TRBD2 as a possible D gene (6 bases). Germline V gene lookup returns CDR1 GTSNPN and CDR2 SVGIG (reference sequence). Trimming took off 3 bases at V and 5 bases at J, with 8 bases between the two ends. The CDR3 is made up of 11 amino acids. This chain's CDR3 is CAWSGGNEQYF. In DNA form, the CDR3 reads TGTGCCTGGAGCGGAGGGAACGAGCAGTACTTC.

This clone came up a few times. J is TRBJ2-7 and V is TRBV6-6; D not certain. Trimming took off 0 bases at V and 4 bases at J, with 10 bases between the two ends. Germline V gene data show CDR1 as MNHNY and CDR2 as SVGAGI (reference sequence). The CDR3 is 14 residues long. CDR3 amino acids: CASSYSGAVYEQYF. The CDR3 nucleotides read TGTGCCAGCAGTTACTCCGGCGCAGTATACGAGCAGTACTTC.

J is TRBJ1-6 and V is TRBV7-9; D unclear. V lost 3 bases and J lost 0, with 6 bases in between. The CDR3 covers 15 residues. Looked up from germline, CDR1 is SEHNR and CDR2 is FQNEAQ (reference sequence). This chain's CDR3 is CASSLGSSYNSPLHF. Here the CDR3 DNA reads TGTGCCAGCAGCTTGGGCAGCTCCTATAATTCACCCCTCCACTTT.

This CDR3 reads CASGRQGNTGELFF. The CDR3 DNA sequence: TGTGCCAGCGGTAGACAGGGCAACACCGGGGAGCTGTTTTTT. The V gene is TRBV6-4, the J gene TRBJ2-2, with 7 bases lining up with TRBD1. Germline V CDR1 and CDR2: MRHNA, SNTAGT. The CDR3 sequence is 14 residues long. After removal of 8 bases from V and 2 bases from J, the junction contained 5 bases not matched to a gene.

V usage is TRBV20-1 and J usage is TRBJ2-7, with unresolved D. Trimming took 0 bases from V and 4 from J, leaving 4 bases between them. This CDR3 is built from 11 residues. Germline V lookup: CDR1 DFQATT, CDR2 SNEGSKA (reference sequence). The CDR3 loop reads CSARENYEQYF. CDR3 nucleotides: TGCAGTGCTAGAGAGAATTACGAGCAGTACTTC.

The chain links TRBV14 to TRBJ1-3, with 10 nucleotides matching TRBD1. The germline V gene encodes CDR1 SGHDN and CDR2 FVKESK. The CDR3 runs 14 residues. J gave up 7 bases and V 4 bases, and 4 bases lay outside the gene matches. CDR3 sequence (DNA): TGTGCCAGCAGCCGGACAGGGGGTTGGAACACCATATATTTT. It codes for CASSRTGGWNTIYF.

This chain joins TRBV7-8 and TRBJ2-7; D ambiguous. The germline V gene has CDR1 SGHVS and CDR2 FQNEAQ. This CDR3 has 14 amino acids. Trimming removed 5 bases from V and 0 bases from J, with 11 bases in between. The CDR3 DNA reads TGTGCCAGCAGCCCTCAGATGAGCTCCTACGAGCAGTACTTC. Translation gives CASSPQMSSYEQYF. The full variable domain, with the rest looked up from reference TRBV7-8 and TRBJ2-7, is GAGVSQSPRYKVAKRGQDVALRCDPISGHVSLFWYQQALGQGPEFLTYFQNEAQLDKSGLPSDRFFAERPEGSVSTLKIQRTQQEDSAVYLCASSPQMSSYEQYFGPGTRLTVT.

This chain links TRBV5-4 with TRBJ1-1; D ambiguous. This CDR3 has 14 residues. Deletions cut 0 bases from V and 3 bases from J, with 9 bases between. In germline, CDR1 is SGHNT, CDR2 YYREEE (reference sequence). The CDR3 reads CASSLETFHTEAFF. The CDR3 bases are TGTGCCAGCAGCTTGGAAACGTTTCACACTGAAGCTTTCTTT. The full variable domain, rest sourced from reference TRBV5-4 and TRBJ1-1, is ETGVTQSPTHLIKTRGQQVTLRCSSQSGHNTVSWYQQALGQGPQFIFQYYREEENGRGNFPPRFSGLQFPNYSSELNVNALELDDSALYLCASSLETFHTEAFFGQGTRLTVV.

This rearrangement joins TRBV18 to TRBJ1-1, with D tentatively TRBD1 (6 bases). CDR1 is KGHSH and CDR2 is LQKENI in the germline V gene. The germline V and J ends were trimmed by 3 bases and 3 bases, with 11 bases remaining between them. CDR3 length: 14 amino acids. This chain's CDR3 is CASSPGGRDTEAFF. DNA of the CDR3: TGTGCCAGCTCACCTGGGGGCCGTGACACTGAAGCTTTCTTT.

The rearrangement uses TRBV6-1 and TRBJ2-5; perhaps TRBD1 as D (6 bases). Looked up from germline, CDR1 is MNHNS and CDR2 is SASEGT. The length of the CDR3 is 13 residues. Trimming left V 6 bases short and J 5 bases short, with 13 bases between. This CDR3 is CASREQGEETQYF. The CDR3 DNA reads TGTGCCAGCAGGGAACAGGGTGAGGAGACCCAGTACTTC.

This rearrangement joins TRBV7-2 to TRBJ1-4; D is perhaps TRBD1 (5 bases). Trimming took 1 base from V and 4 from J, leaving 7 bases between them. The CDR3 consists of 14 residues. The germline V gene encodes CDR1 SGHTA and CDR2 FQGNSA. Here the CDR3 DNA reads TGTGCCAGCAGCTTAGACAGGTTTAATGAAAAACTGTTTTTT. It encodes CASSLDRFNEKLFF.

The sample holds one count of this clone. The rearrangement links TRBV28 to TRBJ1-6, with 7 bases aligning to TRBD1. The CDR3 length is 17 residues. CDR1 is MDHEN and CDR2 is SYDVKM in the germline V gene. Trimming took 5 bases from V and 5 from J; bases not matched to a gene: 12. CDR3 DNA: TGTGCCAGCAGTCCTCCCGGAGGGACAGCTAATAATTCACCCCTCCACTTT. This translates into CASSPPGGTANNSPLHF.

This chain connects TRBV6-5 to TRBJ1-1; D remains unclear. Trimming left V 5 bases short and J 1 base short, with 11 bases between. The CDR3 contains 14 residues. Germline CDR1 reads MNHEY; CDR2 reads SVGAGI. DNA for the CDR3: TGTGCCAGCAGTCGGGCCCTATCGAACACTGAAGCTTTCTTT. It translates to CASSRALSNTEAFF.

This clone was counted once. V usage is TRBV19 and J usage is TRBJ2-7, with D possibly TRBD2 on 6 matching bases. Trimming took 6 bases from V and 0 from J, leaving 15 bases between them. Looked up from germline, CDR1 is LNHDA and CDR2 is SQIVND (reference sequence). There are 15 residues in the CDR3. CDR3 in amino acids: CASRLAGRLSYEQYF. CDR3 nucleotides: TGTGCCAGTAGGTTGGCGGGGCGTCTCTCCTACGAGCAGTACTTC.

For the CDR3, the DNA is TGTGCCTGGAGTCGCCCCCCGGGAGAGCAGTACTTC. Amino acids: CAWSRPPGEQYF. The J gene is TRBJ2-7, the V gene TRBV30; D possibly corresponds to TRBD2 (5 bases). The germline gives CDR1 GTSNPN, CDR2 SVGIG (reference sequence). Trimming removed 2 bases from V and 7 bases from J, with 12 bases in between. This CDR3 region has 12 residues.

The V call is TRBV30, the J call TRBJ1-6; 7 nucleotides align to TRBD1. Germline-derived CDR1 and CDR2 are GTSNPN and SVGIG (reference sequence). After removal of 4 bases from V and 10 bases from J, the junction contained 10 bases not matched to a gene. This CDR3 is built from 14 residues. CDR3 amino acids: CAWKRSTGQSPLHF. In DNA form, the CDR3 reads TGTGCCTGGAAAAGATCGACAGGGCAATCACCCCTCCACTTT.

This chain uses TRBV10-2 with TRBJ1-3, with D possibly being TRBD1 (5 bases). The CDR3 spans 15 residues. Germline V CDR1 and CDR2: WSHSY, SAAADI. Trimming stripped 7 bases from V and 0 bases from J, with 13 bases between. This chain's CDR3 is CASIPGTSSGNTIYF. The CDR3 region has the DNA TGCGCCAGCATTCCCGGGACGAGCTCTGGAAACACCATATATTTT.

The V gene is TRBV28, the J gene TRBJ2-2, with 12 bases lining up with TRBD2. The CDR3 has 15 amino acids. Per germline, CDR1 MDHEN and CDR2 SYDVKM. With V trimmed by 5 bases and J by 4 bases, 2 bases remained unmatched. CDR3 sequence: CASSLAGGPTGELFF. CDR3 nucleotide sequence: TGTGCCAGCAGTCTAGCGGGGGGGCCCACCGGGGAGCTGTTTTTT.

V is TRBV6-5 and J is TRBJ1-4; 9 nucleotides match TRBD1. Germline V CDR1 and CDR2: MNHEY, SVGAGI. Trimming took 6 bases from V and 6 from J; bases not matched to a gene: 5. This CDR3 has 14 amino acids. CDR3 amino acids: CASSRQGDDEKLFF. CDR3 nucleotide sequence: TGTGCCAGCAGCCGACAGGGGGACGATGAAAAACTGTTTTTT.

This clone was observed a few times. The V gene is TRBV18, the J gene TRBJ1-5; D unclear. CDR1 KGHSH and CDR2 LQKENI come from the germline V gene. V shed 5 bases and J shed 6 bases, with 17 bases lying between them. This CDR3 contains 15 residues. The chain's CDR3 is CASSTMASAGQPQHF. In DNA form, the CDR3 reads TGTGCCAGCTCAACCATGGCATCGGCGGGTCAGCCCCAGCATTTT. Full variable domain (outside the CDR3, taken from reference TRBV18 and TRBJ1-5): NAGVMQNPRHLVRRRGQEARLRCSPMKGHSHVYWYRQLPEEGLKFMVYLQKENIIDESGMPKERFSAEFPKEGPSILRIQQVVRGDSAAYFCASSTMASAGQPQHFGDGTRLSIL.

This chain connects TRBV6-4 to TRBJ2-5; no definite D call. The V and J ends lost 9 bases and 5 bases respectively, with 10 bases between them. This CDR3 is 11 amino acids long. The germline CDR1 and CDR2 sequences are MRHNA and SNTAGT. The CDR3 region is CARLTLETQYF. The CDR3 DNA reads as TGTGCCAGGCTAACCTTGGAGACCCAGTACTTC.

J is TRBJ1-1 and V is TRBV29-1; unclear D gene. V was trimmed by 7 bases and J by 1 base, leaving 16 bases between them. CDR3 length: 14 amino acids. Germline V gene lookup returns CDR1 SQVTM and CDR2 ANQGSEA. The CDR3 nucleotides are TGCAGCGCCCGTCCCTCTACTAAGAACACTGAAGCTTTCTTT. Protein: CSARPSTKNTEAFF.

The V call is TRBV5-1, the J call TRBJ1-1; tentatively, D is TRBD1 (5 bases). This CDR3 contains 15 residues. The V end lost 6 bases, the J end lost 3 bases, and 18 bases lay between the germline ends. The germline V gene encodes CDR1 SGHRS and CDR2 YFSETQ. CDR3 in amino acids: CASKWGEKKYTEAFF. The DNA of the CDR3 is TGCGCCAGCAAATGGGGGGAGAAAAAGTACACTGAAGCTTTCTTT.

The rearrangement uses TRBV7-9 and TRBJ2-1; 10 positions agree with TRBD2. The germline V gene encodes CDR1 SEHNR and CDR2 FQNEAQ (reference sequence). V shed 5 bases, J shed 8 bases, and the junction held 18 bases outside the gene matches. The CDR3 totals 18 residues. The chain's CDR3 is CASSPQLLAGPAGDEQFF. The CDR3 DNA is TGTGCCAGCAGCCCACAGCTACTAGCGGGGCCAGCGGGAGATGAGCAGTTCTTC.

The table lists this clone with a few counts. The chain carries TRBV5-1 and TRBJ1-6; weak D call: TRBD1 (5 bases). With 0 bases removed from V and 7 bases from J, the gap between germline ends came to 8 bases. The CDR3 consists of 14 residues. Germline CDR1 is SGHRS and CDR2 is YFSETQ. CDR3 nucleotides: TGCGCCAGCAGCTTGGCTGGGACGAATTCACCCCTCCACTTT. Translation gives CASSLAGTNSPLHF.

The CDR3 DNA reads as TGCGCCAGCAGCTTTAGGGACGGTGGAAACACCATATATTTT. This encodes CASSFRDGGNTIYF. V usage is TRBV5-1 and J usage is TRBJ1-3; perhaps TRBD1 as D (5 bases). Trimming took off 2 bases at V and 3 bases at J, with 9 bases between the two ends. The germline V gene has CDR1 SGHRS and CDR2 YFSETQ. This CDR3 contains 14 residues.

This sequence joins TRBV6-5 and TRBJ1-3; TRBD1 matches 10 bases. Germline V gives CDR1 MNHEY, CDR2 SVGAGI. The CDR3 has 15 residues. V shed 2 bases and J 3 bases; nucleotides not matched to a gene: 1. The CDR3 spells CASSYGTGVGNTIYF. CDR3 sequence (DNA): TGTGCCAGCAGTTACGGGACAGGGGTTGGAAACACCATATATTTT.